One sample yielded the 27 T cell receptor beta chains listed below, sequenced in a study of cytomegalovirus exposure and HLA in healthy donors. PCR employed 60 Vbeta and 13 Jbeta primers. Measured with immunoSEQ multiplex PCR; TCRdb has only the in-frame clones, and not every one. The repertoire has 110,000 to 150,000 clones, about 80% of them found once; the top ten carry just under 3%. Source material: PBMCs. The receptors here all came from a female donor in good health and CMV-seronegative.

In this sample, this clone turned up a few times. This chain connects TRBV21-1 to TRBJ2-7; TRBD1, the table's D call, was not compared with the DNA. TRBV21-1 is a pseudogene. This CDR3 has 13 residues. CDR3 region: CASSGQVSYEQYF. The CDR3 coding sequence is TGTGCCAGCAGCGGACAGGTCTCCTACGAGCAGTACTTC.

V gene TRBV5-6 combines with J gene TRBJ2-2; 8 positions match TRBD2. With V trimmed by 4 bases and J by 4 bases, 6 bases remained unmatched. This CDR3 has 15 residues. CDR1 is SGHDT, CDR2 YYEEEE, per germline. CDR3 coding DNA: TGTGCCAGCAGCCGGGAGGGCAGGGGCACCGGGGAGCTGTTTTTT. Its protein is CASSREGRGTGELFF.

V gene TRBV28 combines with J gene TRBJ2-3; D may be TRBD2 (7 bases). The CDR3 is made up of 14 amino acids. Looked up from germline, CDR1 is MDHEN and CDR2 is SYDVKM. With 7 bases removed from V and 5 bases from J, the gap between germline ends came to 16 bases. This CDR3 is CASNPGGQGDTQYF. The CDR3 DNA is TGTGCCAGCAATCCGGGGGGCCAGGGAGATACGCAGTATTTT.

This clone turned up a few times. The chain couples TRBV19 to TRBJ2-1, with TRBD2 matching 11 bases. The V gene end was trimmed by 3 bases and the J gene end by 5 bases; junction bases not matched to a gene: 0. The germline V gene has CDR1 LNHDA and CDR2 SQIVND (reference sequence). CDR3 size: 14 residues. The CDR3 nucleotides are TGTGCCAGTAGTATGACTAGCGGGAACAATGAGCAGTTCTTC. This translates into CASSMTSGNNEQFF.

The CDR3 DNA reads as TGTGCCAGCAGGACAGGGGGCAACTATGGCTACACCTTC. It translates to CASRTGGNYGYTF. The V and J genes are TRBV27 and TRBJ1-2; 10 bases are a match to TRBD1. Germline-derived CDR1 and CDR2 are MNHEY and SMNVEV (reference sequence). After removal of 6 bases from V and 2 bases from J, the junction contained 0 bases not matched to a gene. The CDR3 sequence is 13 residues long.

This chain connects TRBV6-5 to TRBJ2-3; D unclear. Germline V gene lookup returns CDR1 MNHEY and CDR2 SVGAGI. The CDR3 is 16 amino acids. Trimming removed 4 bases from V and 0 bases from J, with 14 bases in between. The CDR3 region has the DNA TGTGCCAGCAGTTTCCGCAGTTTCTCTAGCACAGATACGCAGTATTTT. Its protein product is CASSFRSFSSTDTQYF.

This clone came up a few times. The chain is built from TRBV7-9 and TRBJ1-4, with a weak D call TRBD1 (5 bases). Germline loops: CDR1 SEHNR, CDR2 FQNEAQ (reference sequence). Trimming removed 3 bases at V and 4 bases at J, with 12 bases between. CDR3 length equals 15 residues. The CDR3 DNA sequence: TGTGCCAGCAGCTTTAGCGGGGCCAGTAATGAAAAACTGTTTTTT. Protein: CASSFSGASNEKLFF.

The V gene is TRBV2, the J gene TRBJ2-1, with 8 positions matching TRBD2. Germline lookup yields CDR1 SNHLY and CDR2 FYNNEI. The CDR3 has 14 residues. V shed 5 bases and J 8 bases; nucleotides not matched to a gene: 8. The CDR3 DNA sequence: TGTGCCAGCAGTTTAGCGGGGAGACGGGATGAGCAGTTCTTC. This translates into CASSLAGRRDEQFF. The variable domain in full, with the rest retrieved from reference TRBV2 and TRBJ2-1, is EPEVTQTPSHQVTQMGQEVILRCVPISNHLYFYWYRQILGQKVEFLVSFYNNEISEKSEIFDDQFSVERPDGSNFTLKIRSTKLEDSAMYFCASSLAGRRDEQFFGPGTRLTVL.

This sequence joins TRBV5-1 and TRBJ1-6; 7 bases are shared with TRBD1. Germline lookup yields CDR1 SGHRS and CDR2 YFSETQ. Losses at the gene ends were 4 bases for V and 4 bases for J; bases not matched to a gene: 5. This CDR3 is 15 amino acids long. The CDR3 is CASSPGQAYNSPLHF. The CDR3 coding sequence is TGCGCCAGCAGCCCCGGACAGGCGTATAATTCACCCCTCCACTTT. Based on the CDR3 plus reference TRBV5-1 and TRBJ1-6, the full variable domain is KAGVTQTPRYLIKTRGQQVTLSCSPISGHRSVSWYQQTPGQGLQFLFEYFSETQRNKGNFPGRFSGRQFSNSRSEMNVSTLELGDSALYLCASSPGQAYNSPLHFGNGTRLTVT.

This chain joins TRBV5-4 and TRBJ2-7; D remains unclear. V dropped 1 base and J dropped 2 bases, with 10 bases sitting between them. Germline CDR1 reads SGHNT; CDR2 reads YYREEE (reference sequence). CDR3 length equals 14 residues. In DNA, the CDR3 is TGTGCCAGCAGCTTGATGGAGAGACCCTACGAGCAGTACTTC. It is translated as CASSLMERPYEQYF. The full variable domain, in which reference TRBV5-4 and TRBJ2-7 provide the parts outside the CDR3, is ETGVTQSPTHLIKTRGQQVTLRCSSQSGHNTVSWYQQALGQGPQFIFQYYREEENGRGNFPPRFSGLQFPNYSSELNVNALELDDSALYLCASSLMERPYEQYFGPGTRLTVT.

This rearrangement joins TRBV19 to TRBJ1-4; 7 bases agree with TRBD1. CDR3 length: 15 residues. CDR1 LNHDA and CDR2 SQIVND come from the germline V gene (reference sequence). After removal of 9 bases from V and 0 bases from J, the junction contained 7 bases not matched to a gene. The CDR3 protein is CASNRGSATNEKLFF. Written as DNA, the CDR3 is TGTGCCAGCAACAGGGGATCTGCAACTAATGAAAAACTGTTTTTT.

This clone was recorded once. The rearrangement uses TRBV29-1 and TRBJ2-3; weak D call: TRBD1 (6 bases). CDR3 length: 11 amino acids. Between the trimmed V and J ends, which lost 7 bases and 4 bases, there was a span of 9 bases. CDR1 and CDR2 (germline): SQVTM, ANQGSEA. The CDR3 DNA reads TGCAGCGCTGGACAGTCAGATACGCAGTATTTT. This encodes CSAGQSDTQYF.

The sample holds a few counts of this clone. V usage is TRBV15 and J usage is TRBJ1-4; the match to TRBD1 covers 7 bases. The CDR3 is made up of 13 amino acids. V was clipped by 0 bases and J by 17 bases; unmatched bases: 9. CDR1 is LNHNV and CDR2 is YYDKDF in the germline V gene (reference sequence). CDR3 nucleotide sequence: TGTGCCACCAGCAGAGATCGGGGAGGACAGGCCTTTTTT. As protein: CATSRDRGGQAFF. Filled out from reference TRBV15 and TRBJ1-4, the complete variable domain reads DAMVIQNPRYQVTQFGKPVTLSCSQTLNHNVMYWYQQKSSQAPKLLFHYYDKDFNNEADTPDNFQSRRPNTSFCFLDIRSPGLGDTAMYLCATSRDRGGQAFFGSGTQLSVL.

The chain recombines TRBV28 with TRBJ1-2; D is perhaps TRBD1 (6 bases). Trimming stripped 7 bases from V and 7 bases from J, with 22 bases between. The CDR3 has 15 amino acids. In germline, CDR1 is MDHEN, CDR2 SYDVKM. The CDR3: CASISPPGGPGGYTF. For the CDR3, the DNA is TGTGCCAGCATCTCCCCTCCGGGGGGGCCGGGTGGCTACACCTTC.

This chain connects TRBV6-5 to TRBJ2-7; TRBD1 might be the D (5 bases). Trimming took off 5 bases at V and 2 bases at J, with 13 bases between the two ends. The CDR3 has 14 amino acids. In germline, CDR1 is MNHEY, CDR2 SVGAGI. The CDR3, as DNA: TGTGCCAGCAGTGAATTACAGGAAACCTACGAGCAGTACTTC. Translation gives CASSELQETYEQYF.

J is TRBJ2-7 and V is TRBV19, with D possibly matching TRBD2 (6 bases). The germline V gene encodes CDR1 LNHDA and CDR2 SQIVND (reference sequence). V was shortened by 5 bases and J by 4 bases, with 15 bases between the two germline ends. CDR3 size: 14 residues. The CDR3 nucleotides read TGTGCCAGTAGTGAGAATGGGGGGATGTACGAGCAGTACTTC. Translated: CASSENGGMYEQYF.

The rearrangement links TRBV6-5 to TRBJ2-1; D is unclear. The CDR3 runs to 15 residues. Germline values: CDR1 MNHEY, CDR2 SVGAGI. Trimming pared 0 bases from V and 2 bases from J, leaving 8 bases between. DNA of the CDR3: TGTGCCAGCAGTTACTCGACGGCGGCCTACAATGAGCAGTTCTTC. Its translation: CASSYSTAAYNEQFF.

The chain has TRBV7-9 and TRBJ2-1, with a tentative D call TRBD1 (5 bases). V lost 2 bases and J lost 9, with 8 bases in between. The germline gives CDR1 SEHNR, CDR2 FQNEAQ (reference sequence). The CDR3 totals 12 residues. The CDR3 DNA follows: TGTGCCAGCAGCTTAAGGGGAAGTGAGCAGTTCTTC. Translated, it gives CASSLRGSEQFF.

The V and J genes are TRBV28 and TRBJ2-5; the match to TRBD1 covers 9 bases. Looked up from germline, CDR1 is MDHEN and CDR2 is SYDVKM. The CDR3 totals 14 residues. V lost 6 bases to trimming and J lost 4 bases; unmatched junction nucleotides: 6. CDR3 residues: CASRATGGSETQYF. CDR3 DNA: TGTGCCAGCAGAGCAACAGGGGGCTCAGAGACCCAGTACTTC.

CDR3 coding DNA: TGTGCCAGCAGCTCGTACGACAGGGACGGGGAGCTGTTTTTT. Translating it yields CASSSYDRDGELFF. This chain uses TRBV7-9 with TRBJ2-2; TRBD1 agrees at 7 bases. Trimming at V came to 4 bases and at J to 7 bases, leaving 6 bases not matched to a gene. Germline CDR1 reads SEHNR; CDR2 reads FQNEAQ (reference sequence). This CDR3 contains 14 residues.

In this sample, this clone turned up once. The chain couples TRBV5-5 to TRBJ1-5; 8 bases line up with TRBD1. Germline V gene lookup returns CDR1 SGHKS and CDR2 YYEKEE (reference sequence). Trimming cost V 4 bases and J 4 bases; bases outside gene matches: 7. The CDR3 is made up of 15 amino acids. The CDR3 nucleotides read TGTGCCAGCAGCCCAGGGGGCAGCTGGAATCAGCCCCAGCATTTT. Translation gives CASSPGGSWNQPQHF.

The chain joins TRBV25-1 to TRBJ2-1; a possible D gene is TRBD1 (6 bases). The germline V gene encodes CDR1 MGHDK and CDR2 SYGVNS. This CDR3 spans 13 amino acids. V was clipped by 2 bases and J by 9 bases, with 11 bases between them. The CDR3, as DNA: TGTGCCAGCAGTGAAGGGACATGGGGTGAGCAGTTCTTC. Amino acids: CASSEGTWGEQFF. The full variable domain, rest sourced from reference TRBV25-1 and TRBJ2-1, is EADIYQTPRYLVIGTGKKITLECSQTMGHDKMYWYQQDPGMELHLIHYSYGVNSTEKGDLSSESTVSRIRTEHFPLTLESARPSHTSQYLCASSEGTWGEQFFGPGTRLTVL.

Comment on this clone: The same CDR3 can be traced to other DNA sequences in this sample. The chain combines TRBV7-9 with TRBJ1-2; 7 bases are shared with TRBD1. V shed 1 base and J 6 bases; nucleotides not matched to a gene: 2. CDR1 and CDR2 from the germline V gene are SEHNR and FQNEAQ (reference sequence). The CDR3 has 13 amino acids. This chain's CDR3 is CASSLEQGNGYTF. Written as DNA, the CDR3 is TGTGCCAGCAGCTTAGAACAGGGGAATGGCTACACCTTC.

A note on this clone: Germline is not matched at one junction end, which may reflect a read error. The genes are TRBV6-5 and TRBJ1-2; 10 bases align to TRBD1. The V gene's germline CDR1 is MNHEY and CDR2 SVGAGI. There are 14 residues in the CDR3. CDR3 coding DNA: TGTGCCAGCAGGGCCGGGACAGGGGACTATGGCTACCCCTTC. The encoded protein is CASRAGTGDYGYPF.

The DNA of the CDR3 is TGTGCCTGGAGTGTACGGCGGGAGAGGGATACGCAGTATTTT. It translates to CAWSVRRERDTQYF. This sequence joins TRBV30 and TRBJ2-3; 7 bases agree with TRBD2. This CDR3 region has 14 residues. V was pared by 0 bases and J by 6 bases, with 6 bases of the junction left unmatched. The germline V gene has CDR1 GTSNPN and CDR2 SVGIG (reference sequence).

V gene TRBV19 combines with J gene TRBJ2-7; 11 nucleotides agree with TRBD1. This CDR3 has 14 amino acids. The germline CDR1 and CDR2 sequences are LNHDA and SQIVND (reference sequence). The ends lost 10 bases at V and 3 bases at J; junction bases unmatched: 8. The CDR3 sequence: CATAAGTGGYEQYF. Written as DNA, the CDR3 is TGTGCCACCGCGGCCGGGACAGGGGGCTACGAGCAGTACTTC. The full variable domain, completed using reference TRBV19 and TRBJ2-7, is DGGITQSPKYLFRKEGQNVTLSCEQNLNHDAMYWYRQDPGQGLRLIYYSQIVNDFQKGDIAEGYSVSREKKESFPLTVTSAQKNPTAFYLCATAAGTGGYEQYFGPGTRLTVT.

This clone was seen once. This chain connects TRBV5-1 to TRBJ1-2; 10 bases line up with TRBD1. The ends lost 9 bases at V and 4 bases at J; junction bases unmatched: 6. CDR1 is SGHRS and CDR2 is YFSETQ in the germline V gene. The CDR3 consists of 13 residues. CDR3: CATRRDRGYGYTF. The CDR3 coding sequence is TGCGCCACCCGCCGGGACAGGGGCTATGGCTACACCTTC.